This T cell receptor (beta chain) was sequenced in a study of blood T cell repertoires in COVID-19. Study background: Sites across the United States, Italy and Spain contributed samples from acute and convalescent COVID-19.

Repertoires were generated with immunoSEQ multiplex PCR, while TCRdb's copy carries only in-frame clones and drops some. The sample gives about 400,000 clones, approximately 84% of which show up once; approximately 3.1% is in the top ten. This clone was observed a handful of times. Trimming cost V 4 bases and J 4 bases; bases outside gene matches: 7. CDR1 and CDR2 from the germline V gene are SEHNR and FQNEAQ (reference sequence). The CDR3 is made up of 15 amino acids. The chain is built from TRBV7-9 and TRBJ1-1, with 9 bases identical to TRBD1. Sequencing used PBMCs or T cells enriched from blood (not recorded which). The TCR originated in a woman in her 30s who had recovered from COVID-19. The CDR3 is CASSSHRDRATEAFF. The CDR3 bases are TGTGCCAGCAGCTCCCACCGGGACAGGGCCACTGAAGCTTTCTTT. Together with reference TRBV7-9 and TRBJ1-1, the CDR3 gives the full variable domain: DTGVSQNPRHKITKRGQNVTFRCDPISEHNRLYWYRQTLGQGPEFLTYFQNEAQLEKSRLLSDRFSAERPKGSFSTLEIQRTEQGDSAMYLCASSSHRDRATEAFFGQGTRLTVV.